Below are 17 T cell receptor beta chains sequenced from a single sample in a study of cytomegalovirus exposure and HLA in healthy donors. The PCR had 60 Vbeta and 13 Jbeta primers. Sequencing was performed with immunoSEQ multiplex PCR; in TCRdb, only in-frame clones are kept and a portion is missing. The sample lists 90,000 to 110,000 clones, over 9.5% seen once, with around 16% in the top ten. Sequencing used PBMCs. The receptors derive from a man in his forties in good health and CMV-seropositive.

This clone was counted a few times. This sequence joins TRBV6-1 and TRBJ1-2; D remains ambiguous. V lost 3 bases and J 4 bases, leaving 6 bases between the germline ends. The CDR3 totals 12 residues. Germline lookup yields CDR1 MNHNS and CDR2 SASEGT. As DNA, the CDR3 is TGTGCCAGCAGTGAGGGCCTCTATGGCTACACCTTC. Protein sequence: CASSEGLYGYTF.

This clone was detected a few times. The chain employs TRBV18 and TRBJ1-5; D unresolved. This CDR3 is built from 17 residues. Germline CDR1 KGHSH, CDR2 LQKENI. The germline V and J ends were trimmed by 5 bases and 0 bases, with 17 bases remaining between them. CDR3 sequence reads: CASSESGNYYSNQPQHF. The DNA for the CDR3 is TGTGCCAGCTCAGAATCCGGGAACTATTATAGCAATCAGCCCCAGCATTTT.

This clone turned up a few times. The chain couples TRBV10-3 to TRBJ2-1; a weak D match, TRBD1 (6 bases). Germline CDR1 and CDR2: ENHRY and SYGVKD. V lost 6 bases and J 5 bases, leaving 8 bases between the germline ends. This CDR3 is 12 amino acids long. The CDR3 nucleotides are TGTGCCATCAGCCGACAGGACAATGAGCAGTTCTTC. Amino acids: CAISRQDNEQFF.

This clone was observed many times. This chain links TRBV6-6 with TRBJ2-6, with D possibly TRBD2 on 6 matching bases. The length of the CDR3 is 16 residues. The V gene's germline CDR1 is MNHNY and CDR2 SVGAGI (reference sequence). V gave up 5 bases and J gave up 3 bases, with 14 bases separating them. CDR3 in amino acids: CASSLSGLSGANVLTF. The CDR3 DNA reads as TGTGCCAGCAGTCTTAGCGGTTTGAGTGGGGCCAACGTCCTGACTTTC.

V and J are TRBV4-3 and TRBJ2-2; 11 positions agree with TRBD1. The CDR3 is made up of 15 amino acids. Germline loops: CDR1 LGHNA, CDR2 YSLEER. The trim removed 6 bases at V and 5 bases at J, leaving 5 bases unmatched. Here the CDR3 reads CASSAGTGGTGELFF. DNA of the CDR3: TGCGCCAGCAGTGCCGGGACAGGGGGTACCGGGGAGCTGTTTTTT.

V usage is TRBV28 and J usage is TRBJ2-1; TRBD2 is a possible D gene (5 bases). The CDR3 length is 16 residues. Trimming cost V 5 bases and J 1 base, with 15 bases left between them. Germline-derived CDR1 and CDR2 are MDHEN and SYDVKM. The CDR3 loop reads CASSTRINRSYNEQFF. The DNA of the CDR3 is TGTGCCAGCAGTACTAGAATAAATAGATCCTACAATGAGCAGTTCTTC.

This CDR3 is CASSKALARDSYEQYF. CDR3 DNA sequence: TGCGCCAGCAGCAAAGCACTAGCGCGAGACTCCTACGAGCAGTACTTC. The chain couples TRBV5-1 to TRBJ2-7; 7 bases agree with TRBD2. The V segment lost 4 bases and the J segment 0 bases; nucleotides outside the gene matches: 10. Germline V gene data show CDR1 as SGHRS and CDR2 as YFSETQ. The CDR3 is made up of 16 amino acids.

V is TRBV10-1 and J is TRBJ2-6; D remains ambiguous. The CDR3 runs 16 residues. The V and J ends lost 8 bases and 1 base respectively, with 15 bases between them. Germline V gene lookup returns CDR1 WNHNN and CDR2 SYGVQD (reference sequence). This chain's CDR3 is CASQQARFSGANVLTF. The DNA for the CDR3 is TGCGCCAGCCAGCAAGCGCGGTTTTCTGGGGCCAACGTCCTGACTTTC.

This clone was counted only a few times. The V and J genes are TRBV4-1 and TRBJ2-7; 9 bases match TRBD2. The CDR3 covers 17 residues. V lost 0 bases, J lost 2 bases, and 8 bases stayed unmatched. CDR1 MGHRA and CDR2 YSYEKL come from the germline V gene. The CDR3 is CASSQERSASGAYEQYF. CDR3 coding DNA: TGCGCCAGCAGCCAAGAAAGATCAGCTAGCGGGGCCTACGAGCAGTACTTC.

This clone has only a few counts. The rearrangement links TRBV30 to TRBJ2-2, with 7 bases lining up with TRBD1. This CDR3 contains 15 residues. J lost 4 bases, V lost 2 bases, and 7 bases had no gene match. Per germline, CDR1 GTSNPN and CDR2 SVGIG (reference sequence). The CDR3 region is CAWSINPGGTGELFF. The CDR3 DNA reads as TGTGCCTGGAGTATAAATCCAGGGGGCACCGGGGAGCTGTTTTTT.

This clone has a handful of counts. The V gene is TRBV30, the J gene TRBJ2-7, with D perhaps matching TRBD2 (6 bases). This CDR3 comprises 11 residues. Trimming cost V 8 bases and J 7 bases, with 15 bases left between them. Germline CDR1 is GTSNPN and CDR2 is SVGIG (reference sequence). Written as DNA, the CDR3 is TGTGCCGGCGGGGCTTCGGGAGAGCAGTACTTC. Translation gives CAGGASGEQYF.

The chain employs TRBV10-1 and TRBJ2-1, with TRBD1 matching over 8 bases. J gave up 4 bases and V 5 bases, and 10 bases lay outside the gene matches. CDR3 length equals 16 residues. Germline V lookup: CDR1 WNHNN, CDR2 SYGVQD (reference sequence). CDR3 residues: CASSPGTGQTYNEQFF. The CDR3 DNA sequence: TGCGCCAGCAGTCCCGGGACAGGCCAAACATACAATGAGCAGTTCTTC.

This chain connects TRBV18 to TRBJ2-3; tentatively, D is TRBD2 (6 bases). V was cut by 6 bases and J by 3 bases, with 16 bases left in between. Germline V gene data show CDR1 as KGHSH and CDR2 as LQKENI. The CDR3 totals 15 residues. DNA for the CDR3: TGTGCCAGCTCGGAGGGGTTATCAAAGACAGATACGCAGTATTTT. Encoded protein: CASSEGLSKTDTQYF. Looking up the rest from reference TRBV18 and TRBJ2-3 gives the full variable domain: NAGVMQNPRHLVRRRGQEARLRCSPMKGHSHVYWYRQLPEEGLKFMVYLQKENIIDESGMPKERFSAEFPKEGPSILRIQQVVRGDSAAYFCASSEGLSKTDTQYFGPGTRLTVL.

The V and J genes are TRBV5-1 and TRBJ2-5; 7 nucleotides align to TRBD2. Germline assignment: CDR1 SGHRS and CDR2 YFSETQ. J lost 1 base, V lost 0 bases, and 6 bases had no gene match. This CDR3 is 16 amino acids long. The DNA of the CDR3 is TGCGCCAGCAGCTTGGGGGCGGGAGTGTCCCAAGAGACCCAGTACTTC. Encoded protein: CASSLGAGVSQETQYF.

This clone was picked up a small number of times. The rearrangement links TRBV5-6 to TRBJ2-1; possibly TRBD2 for D (5 bases). The CDR3 contains 11 residues. Germline assignment: CDR1 SGHDT and CDR2 YYEEEE. V gave up 5 bases and J gave up 7 bases, with 7 bases separating them. The CDR3, as DNA: TGTGCCAGCAGACTAGGAAATGAGCAGTTCTTC. Translating it yields CASRLGNEQFF.

J is TRBJ2-2 and V is TRBV2; D might be TRBD2 (6 bases). Germline V lookup: CDR1 SNHLY, CDR2 FYNNEI. The CDR3 has 15 amino acids. The V end lost 6 bases, the J end lost 5 bases, and 16 bases lay between the germline ends. This chain's CDR3 is CASSSTTRGTGELFF. The CDR3 nucleotides read TGTGCCAGCAGCTCTACCACCCGGGGGACCGGGGAGCTGTTTTTT.

This chain uses TRBV10-3 with TRBJ2-3; 8 nucleotides align to TRBD1. The germline V gene encodes CDR1 ENHRY and CDR2 SYGVKD. CDR3 length equals 16 residues. V lost 3 bases and J lost 4; bases outside the gene matches: 9. The CDR3 DNA reads TGTGCCATCAGTGAAGACAGGGGACCAGCCCCAGATACGCAGTATTTT. This translates into CAISEDRGPAPDTQYF.